This record covers a single T cell receptor (beta chain). What it binds is unknown. 60 Vbeta and 13 Jbeta primers were used in PCR. TCRdb's copy holds only in-frame clones and misses some; the assay was immunoSEQ multiplex PCR. Of around 170,000 clones detected, more than 65% appear once; the ten largest clones hold 2% to 2.5%. The sample belongs to a study of cytomegalovirus exposure and HLA in healthy donors. Study-wide points: Later on, a genetic analysis was performed. It linked a missense variant in DCLRE1C with V- and J-gene trimming of TCR beta.

Germline CDR1 LGHNT, CDR2 FRNRAP. V lost 4 bases to trimming and J lost 6 bases; unmatched junction nucleotides: 14. This CDR3 contains 17 residues. The TCR was taken from a woman aged 30 to 39 in good health and CMV-seropositive. Sequences were obtained from PBMCs. The rearrangement joins TRBV12-5 to TRBJ1-5, with 8 bases fitting TRBD1. CDR3 loop: CASGSGQGSIAGQPQHF. Written as DNA, the CDR3 is TGTGCTAGTGGTTCCGGACAGGGAAGTATCGCGGGTCAGCCCCAGCATTTT.